The 26 T cell receptor beta chains listed next were all sequenced from one sample in a study of beta chain features in type 1 diabetes. Study-level results: All four CD4+ subsets of Type 1 diabetes patients contained TCRB CDR3s that were moderately but significantly shorter.

These receptors' targets are unknown. Since all of the isolated RNA was reverse transcribed, expressed TCRB transcripts were what got sequenced. Produced via immunoSEQ multiplex PCR; TCRdb's table is partial and in-frame only. Of 300,000 to 350,000 clones listed, less than 15% are singletons. What was sequenced was naive CD4+ T cells from blood. These receptors all come from a woman aged 18 to 35 with type 1 diabetes.

The chain combines TRBV7-2 with TRBJ2-2, with 7 bases fitting TRBD2. The germline gives CDR1 SGHTA, CDR2 FQGNSA. After removal of 1 base from V and 6 bases from J, the junction contained 8 bases not matched to a gene. The CDR3 runs 16 residues. The chain's CDR3 is CASSLGDYGVPGELFF. For the CDR3, the DNA is TGTGCCAGCAGCTTAGGGGACTACGGGGTCCCCGGGGAGCTGTTTTTT.

This clone was observed a few times. The chain employs TRBV5-1 and TRBJ1-5; D possibly corresponds to TRBD1 (6 bases). The germline V gene encodes CDR1 SGHRS and CDR2 YFSETQ. The V gene lost 0 bases and the J gene lost 6 bases, with 10 bases spanning the gap. The CDR3 covers 14 residues. This CDR3 is CASSLDTGRQPQHF. The CDR3 DNA sequence: TGCGCCAGCAGCTTGGATACAGGGCGTCAGCCCCAGCATTTT.

The V call is TRBV2, the J call TRBJ1-1; D not certain. From germline, CDR1 is SNHLY and CDR2 FYNNEI. This CDR3 is built from 14 residues. Trimming took 3 bases from V and 1 from J, leaving 9 bases between them. The CDR3, as DNA: TGTGCCAGCAGTGAGATGCGACAGAACACTGAAGCTTTCTTT. Protein sequence: CASSEMRQNTEAFF. Full variable domain (missing parts from reference TRBV2 and TRBJ1-1): EPEVTQTPSHQVTQMGQEVILRCVPISNHLYFYWYRQILGQKVEFLVSFYNNEISEKSEIFDDQFSVERPDGSNFTLKIRSTKLEDSAMYFCASSEMRQNTEAFFGQGTRLTVV.

This chain connects TRBV5-1 to TRBJ2-1, with a possible D match to TRBD1 (7 bases). Trimming removed 7 bases from V and 8 bases from J, with 10 bases in between. Germline CDR1 SGHRS, CDR2 YFSETQ. This CDR3 contains 11 residues. CDR3 amino acids: CASSRGDEQFF. The CDR3 DNA reads as TGCGCCAGCTCCAGGGGGGATGAGCAGTTCTTC.

This chain links TRBV7-2 with TRBJ2-3; D is perhaps TRBD1 (5 bases). The CDR3 has 15 amino acids. V lost 3 bases and J 7 bases, leaving 17 bases between the germline ends. The V gene's germline CDR1 is SGHTA and CDR2 FQGNSA. The CDR3 protein is CASSLGPIQGNTQYF. The CDR3 nucleotides are TGTGCCAGCAGCTTGGGGCCCATCCAGGGAAATACGCAGTATTTT.

The gene calls are TRBV6-6 and TRBJ2-5; 7 bases are shared with TRBD2. The trim removed 0 bases at V and 3 bases at J, leaving 4 bases unmatched. CDR3 size: 15 residues. CDR1 MNHNY and CDR2 SVGAGI come from the germline V gene (reference sequence). The chain's CDR3 is CASSYSGLAEETQYF. CDR3 DNA: TGTGCCAGCAGTTACTCGGGCCTAGCGGAAGAGACCCAGTACTTC.

The CDR3: CASAIRTVSMNTEAFF. The CDR3 nucleotides are TGTGCCAGCGCGATACGGACAGTCTCCATGAACACTGAAGCTTTCTTT. The chain is built from TRBV28 and TRBJ1-1; D perhaps matches TRBD1 (6 bases). The germline gives CDR1 MDHEN, CDR2 SYDVKM. This CDR3 is 16 amino acids long. V was shortened by 8 bases and J by 0 bases, with 19 bases between the two germline ends.

J is TRBJ2-2 and V is TRBV2; D is perhaps TRBD1 (6 bases). CDR1 is SNHLY, CDR2 FYNNEI, per germline. The CDR3 totals 14 residues. With 2 bases removed from V and 7 bases from J, the gap between germline ends came to 11 bases. CDR3 residues: CASSEWGQGGELFF. DNA of the CDR3: TGTGCCAGCAGTGAATGGGGGCAGGGCGGGGAGCTGTTTTTT. Complete variable domain (other parts from reference TRBV2 and TRBJ2-2): EPEVTQTPSHQVTQMGQEVILRCVPISNHLYFYWYRQILGQKVEFLVSFYNNEISEKSEIFDDQFSVERPDGSNFTLKIRSTKLEDSAMYFCASSEWGQGGELFFGEGSRLTVL.

V and J are TRBV19 and TRBJ1-1; 7 nucleotides align to TRBD1. This CDR3 has 13 amino acids. Per germline, CDR1 LNHDA and CDR2 SQIVND (reference sequence). J lost 1 base, V lost 6 bases, and 2 bases had no gene match. The CDR3 region has the DNA TGTGCCAGTAGCCAGGGGGGGAACACTGAAGCTTTCTTT. Protein product: CASSQGGNTEAFF.

This clone came up a few times. The J gene is TRBJ2-7, the V gene TRBV5-4, with TRBD2 matching over 13 bases. Germline CDR1 reads SGHNT; CDR2 reads YYREEE (reference sequence). Losses at the gene ends were 5 bases for V and 3 bases for J; bases not matched to a gene: 17. The CDR3 totals 19 residues. The CDR3 nucleotides are TGTGCCAGCAGACCAGGAGGCAGGACTAGCGGGAGAAGGGTCTACGAGCAGTACGTC. It codes for CASRPGGRTSGRRVYEQYV.

This clone was found a few times. The DNA of the CDR3 is TGTGCCAGCAGCCCCTCGGTTGGTCACGACACTGAAGCTTTCTTT. Translating it yields CASSPSVGHDTEAFF. The chain couples TRBV7-2 to TRBJ1-1; no clear D. The ends were cut back, 5 bases at V and 3 bases at J, with 16 bases in the middle. Germline V gene data show CDR1 as SGHTA and CDR2 as FQGNSA. The CDR3 contains 15 residues.

The gene calls are TRBV9 and TRBJ2-5; TRBD2 is a possible D gene (6 bases). The CDR3 totals 13 residues. The germline V and J ends were trimmed by 2 bases and 5 bases, with 10 bases remaining between them. CDR1 is SGDLS and CDR2 is YYNGEE in the germline V gene. CDR3 nucleotide sequence: TGTGCCAGCAGCGTCGGGAGTACCGAGACCCAGTACTTC. Protein: CASSVGSTETQYF.

The rearrangement joins TRBV30 to TRBJ2-5; D not resolved. There are 13 residues in the CDR3. CDR1 and CDR2 (germline): GTSNPN, SVGIG (reference sequence). V dropped 2 bases and J dropped 1 base, with 8 bases sitting between them. In DNA form, the CDR3 reads TGTGCCTGGAGTAAAACAGCCCAAGAGACCCAGTACTTC. It yields the protein CAWSKTAQETQYF.

In its sample, this clone was seen a few times. The J gene is TRBJ2-3, the V gene TRBV9, with 13 bases matching TRBD2. V gave up 2 bases and J gave up 3 bases; unmatched junction bases: 3. CDR3 length equals 16 residues. The V gene's germline CDR1 is SGDLS and CDR2 YYNGEE. The CDR3 DNA reads TGTGCCAGCAGCGTTGGGACTAGCGGGACGACAGATACGCAGTATTTT. The encoded protein is CASSVGTSGTTDTQYF.

The CDR3, as DNA: TGTGCCTGGAGCCTCCGGGACAGGGTGAATCAGCCCCAGCATTTT. Residues: CAWSLRDRVNQPQHF. V usage is TRBV30 and J usage is TRBJ1-5; 9 bases are a match to TRBD1. Germline V lookup: CDR1 GTSNPN, CDR2 SVGIG (reference sequence). V shed 3 bases and J 4 bases; nucleotides not matched to a gene: 7. The CDR3 contains 15 residues.

The CDR3 coding sequence is TGTGCCAGCAGCCTCAAATGGGCTACAGATACGCAGTATTTT. Its translation: CASSLKWATDTQYF. V and J are TRBV7-6 and TRBJ2-3; D uncertain. This CDR3 has 14 residues. Germline CDR1 reads SGHVS; CDR2 reads FNYEAQ. V lost 5 bases to trimming and J lost 3 bases, with 12 bases between them.

This clone was counted only a few times. The J gene is TRBJ2-2, the V gene TRBV19, with 8 bases identical to TRBD2. V was clipped by 5 bases and J by 0 bases; unmatched bases: 5. The CDR3 has 16 residues. Germline V gene sequence: CDR1 LNHDA, CDR2 SQIVND (reference sequence). The CDR3 here is CASSLVAGTNTGELFF. Written as DNA, the CDR3 is TGTGCCAGTAGTCTGGTAGCGGGAACGAACACCGGGGAGCTGTTTTTT.

This CDR3 is CASSFLRGASGRAEQFF. The CDR3 DNA follows: TGTGCCAGCAGTTTCCTCCGGGGGGCTAGCGGGAGAGCAGAGCAGTTCTTC. The chain combines TRBV28 with TRBJ2-1, with 10 bases identical to TRBD2. Germline assignment: CDR1 MDHEN and CDR2 SYDVKM. The CDR3 contains 17 residues. The J segment lost 10 bases and the V segment lost 3 bases, leaving 15 bases of the junction unmatched.

This clone has more than one count but fewer than ten. The rearrangement uses TRBV5-6 and TRBJ2-7; TRBD1 matches at 8 bases. V gave up 1 base and J gave up 1 base; unmatched junction bases: 4. The CDR3 loop spans 15 amino acids. Germline CDR1 reads SGHDT; CDR2 reads YYEEEE. The CDR3 region has the DNA TGTGCCAGCAGCTTGTGGTGGACAGGGTCCTACGAGCAGTACTTC. Protein product: CASSLWWTGSYEQYF.

This chain uses TRBV20-1 with TRBJ2-3; D not resolved. The germline gives CDR1 DFQATT, CDR2 SNEGSKA (reference sequence). This CDR3 is built from 11 residues. V was trimmed by 6 bases and J by 4 bases, leaving 8 bases between them. Here the CDR3 DNA reads TGCAGTGCCCTGCGGTCAGATACGCAGTATTTT. Its translation is CSALRSDTQYF.

This clone appeared a few times. This sequence joins TRBV6-5 and TRBJ1-1; no reliable D call. Trimming shortened V by 4 bases and J by 4 bases, and 16 bases separated the two germline ends. Germline lookup yields CDR1 MNHEY and CDR2 SVGAGI. This CDR3 contains 15 residues. DNA of the CDR3: TGTGCCAGCAGTTCGTACCTCGGGGTCGGCACTGAAGCTTTCTTT. Translated: CASSSYLGVGTEAFF.

This clone was counted between two and nine times. This rearrangement joins TRBV10-3 to TRBJ2-1; D may be TRBD1 (5 bases). Deletions cut 5 bases from V and 6 bases from J, with 17 bases between. This CDR3 has 15 amino acids. CDR1 is ENHRY and CDR2 is SYGVKD in the germline V gene. Here the CDR3 reads CAISLGRRGINEQFF. The CDR3 DNA reads TGTGCCATCAGTTTGGGTAGAAGGGGAATCAATGAGCAGTTCTTC.

This clone appeared a few times. J is TRBJ2-3 and V is TRBV5-1; 8 bases fit TRBD1. Germline CDR1 is SGHRS and CDR2 is YFSETQ. This CDR3 region has 14 residues. V trimming: 4 bases; J trimming: 4 bases; junction bases outside the gene matches: 5. The CDR3 bases are TGCGCCAGCAGCCCGGACAGGGTGGCAGATACGCAGTATTTT. As protein: CASSPDRVADTQYF.

J is TRBJ2-3 and V is TRBV5-1; maybe TRBD1 (6 bases). This CDR3 has 15 residues. The V end lost 4 bases, the J end lost 0 bases, and 12 bases lay between the germline ends. Germline V CDR1 and CDR2: SGHRS, YFSETQ. The CDR3 bases are TGCGCCAGCAGCCTGGACAGCACTAGCACAGATACGCAGTATTTT. Translated: CASSLDSTSTDTQYF. The complete variable domain, with remaining parts taken from reference TRBV5-1 and TRBJ2-3, reads KAGVTQTPRYLIKTRGQQVTLSCSPISGHRSVSWYQQTPGQGLQFLFEYFSETQRNKGNFPGRFSGRQFSNSRSEMNVSTLELGDSALYLCASSLDSTSTDTQYFGPGTRLTVL.

The chain combines TRBV5-1 with TRBJ2-1; tentative D call: TRBD2 (5 bases). The germline CDR1 and CDR2 sequences are SGHRS and YFSETQ. The CDR3 length is 12 residues. Between the trimmed V and J ends, which lost 0 bases and 12 bases, there was a span of 10 bases. The CDR3 reads CASSLVGSWQFF. CDR3 sequence (DNA): TGCGCCAGCAGCTTGGTAGGGAGTTGGCAGTTCTTC.

CDR3 protein: CASSWGASTDTQYF. The CDR3, as DNA: TGTGCCAGCAGCTGGGGAGCAAGCACAGATACGCAGTATTTT. This chain links TRBV7-3 with TRBJ2-3, with a possible D match to TRBD2 (5 bases). CDR3 size: 14 residues. Germline V gives CDR1 SGHTA, CDR2 FQGTGA. Trimming cost V 4 bases and J 0 bases, with 8 bases left between them.